This TCR beta chain stems from a study of CD8 T cells in Susac syndrome. Overall study findings and caveats: The study's TCR sequencing and HLA analysis drew on a certain number of individuals. That number was acknowledged as relatively small.

A quantity of about 0.5 to 1 ug RNA underwent reverse transcription using random hexamers. Amplification of TCR beta CDR3 was carried out by immunoSEQ multiplex PCR, which covered 54 Vbeta and 13 Jbeta segments. TCRdb independently ran MiXCR on the immunoSEQ multiplex PCR reads; one entry per CDR3 protein. The sample shows more than 110,000 distinct CDR3 sequences, approximately 95% of them seen only once. On this clonotype itself: Its antigen is unidentified.

The CDR3 sequence is 13 residues long. Trimming removed 3 bases from V and 5 bases from J, with 11 bases in between. The germline V gene has CDR1 DFQATT and CDR2 SNEGSKA (reference sequence). Sequencing of TCR beta drew on CD8+ and CD4+ T cells from blood. The rearrangement links TRBV20-1 to TRBJ2-1; D not certain. What was sequenced was CD8+ T cells from PBMCs. This clonotype was sampled from a human donor in good health. The CDR3 coding sequence is TGCAGTGCTAGTGACTTATCGGACAATGAGCAGTTCTTC. Translating gives CSASDLSDNEQFF.